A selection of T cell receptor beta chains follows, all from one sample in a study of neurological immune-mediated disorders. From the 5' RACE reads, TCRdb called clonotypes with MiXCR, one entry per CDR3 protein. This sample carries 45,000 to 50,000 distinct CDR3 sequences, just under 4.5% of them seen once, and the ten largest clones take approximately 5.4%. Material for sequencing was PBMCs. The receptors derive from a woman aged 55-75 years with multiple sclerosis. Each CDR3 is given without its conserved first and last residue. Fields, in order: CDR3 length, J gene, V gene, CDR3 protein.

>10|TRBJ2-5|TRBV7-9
ASSSFSETQY
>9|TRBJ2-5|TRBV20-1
SAREVETQY
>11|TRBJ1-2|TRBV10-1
ASSPGTEYGYT
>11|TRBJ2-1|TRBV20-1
SARQGQYNEQF
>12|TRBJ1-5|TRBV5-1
ASSSGDRNQPQH
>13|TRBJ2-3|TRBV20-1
SVLPGQGGTDTQY
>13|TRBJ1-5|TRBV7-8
ASRKGGLGNQPQN
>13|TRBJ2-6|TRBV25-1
ASSDEVSGANVLT
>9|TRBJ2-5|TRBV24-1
ATSDFETQY
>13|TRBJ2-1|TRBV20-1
SAREPRGLWNEQF
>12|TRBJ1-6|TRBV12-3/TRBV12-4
ASTQGGLGSPLH
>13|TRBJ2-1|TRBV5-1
ASSLHRSSYNEQF
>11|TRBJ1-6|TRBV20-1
SGQGQANSPLH
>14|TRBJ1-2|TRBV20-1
SASTWGATGHYGYT
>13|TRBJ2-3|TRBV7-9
ASSFSTPEGDTQY
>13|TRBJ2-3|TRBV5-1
ASTTGETFTDTQY
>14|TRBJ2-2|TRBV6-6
ASSGTGLGVNGELF
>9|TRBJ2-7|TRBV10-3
AISPLREQY